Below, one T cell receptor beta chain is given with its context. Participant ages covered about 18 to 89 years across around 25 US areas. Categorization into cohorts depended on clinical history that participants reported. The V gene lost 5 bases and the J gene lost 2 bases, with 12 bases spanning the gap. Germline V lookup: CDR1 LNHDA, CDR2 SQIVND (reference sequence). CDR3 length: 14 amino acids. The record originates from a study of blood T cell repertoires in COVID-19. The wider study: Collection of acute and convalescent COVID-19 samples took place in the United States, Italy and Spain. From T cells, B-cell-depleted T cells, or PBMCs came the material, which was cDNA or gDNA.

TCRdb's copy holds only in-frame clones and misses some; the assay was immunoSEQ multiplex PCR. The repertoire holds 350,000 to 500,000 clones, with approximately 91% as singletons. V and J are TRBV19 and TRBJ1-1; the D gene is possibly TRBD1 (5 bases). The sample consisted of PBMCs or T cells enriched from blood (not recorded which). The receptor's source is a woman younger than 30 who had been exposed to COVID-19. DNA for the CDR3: TGTGCCAGTAGTCTAACGGGGGAAAACACTGAAGCTTTCTTT. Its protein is CASSLTGENTEAFF.